Listed below are T cell receptor beta chains from one sample, sequenced in a study of identical twins. MiXCR, applied by TCRdb to the 5' RACE reads, yields one record per CDR3 protein. This table has about 210,000 distinct CDR3 sequences, over 8% appearing once. The sequenced sample consisted of memory (CD45RO+) T cells sorted from blood. These receptors were obtained from a woman aged 18-29 years in good health. Both conserved end residues are part of each CDR3. A D gene is named only where the DNA matches it firmly. Not every row has a clone size; where given, it reads once, few, many or a size class.

>TRBJ2-1|TRBV7-8|NA|few
TGTGCCAGCAGCTCTAGCGTTAGCTCCTACAATGAGCAGTTCTTC
CASSSSVSSYNEQFF
>TRBJ1-1|TRBV20-1|NA|few
TGCAGTGCTAGACCGGGGGGGTCGGACACTGAAGCTTTCTTT
CSARPGGSDTEAFF
>TRBJ2-3|TRBV11-2|NA|many
TGTGCCAGCAGCTTAGCTATCACAGATACGCAGTATTTT
CASSLAITDTQYF
>TRBJ2-1|TRBV5-1|NA|many
TGCGCCAGCAGCTTACGGGCTACCTCCCAGGTGAACAATGAGCAGTTCTTC
CASSLRATSQVNNEQFF
>TRBJ2-1|TRBV6-1|NA|NA
TGTGCCAGCAGTCCAATTACTTACTCCTACAATGAGCAGTTCTTC
CASSPITYSYNEQFF
>TRBJ2-7|TRBV7-9|NA|many
TGTGCCAGCAGCTCCTCCGTTGAGCAGTACTTC
CASSSSVEQYF
>TRBJ1-4|TRBV9|NA|few
TGTGCCAGCAGCGTAGAAGGGGGAGGCACGTCTAATGAAAAACTGTTTTTT
CASSVEGGGTSNEKLFF
>TRBJ2-7|TRBV29-1|NA|few
TGCAGCGTTGTTTCCAACTACGAGCAGTACTTC
CSVVSNYEQYF
>TRBJ2-3|TRBV2|TRBD1|many
TGTGCCAGCAAAGACCTAGGGGGCGGGACAGATACGCAGTATTTT
CASKDLGGGTDTQYF
>TRBJ2-1|TRBV11-2|NA|many
TGTGCCAGCAGCTCGTCTTACCCTTACAATGAGCAGTTCTTC
CASSSSYPYNEQFF
>TRBJ2-3|TRBV5-1|TRBD2|NA
TGCGCCAGCAGCCTAGCTCCGGGACTAGCGACAGATACGCAGTATTTT
CASSLAPGLATDTQYF
>TRBJ1-1|TRBV12-3/TRBV12-4|NA|few
TGTGCCAGCAGCGATCTCACAAAGAACACTGAAGCTTTCTTT
CASSDLTKNTEAFF
>TRBJ1-2|TRBV7-8|NA|NA
TGTGCCAGCAGCTTAGCTCTGTGGGACTATGGCTACACCTTC
CASSLALWDYGYTF
>TRBJ2-7|TRBV11-2|NA|NA
TGTGCCAGCAGCCTTATTACAGGGGGGGGCTACGAGCAGTACTTC
CASSLITGGGYEQYF
>TRBJ2-2|TRBV5-1|NA|NA
TGCGCCAGCAGGAGGGAGGTTGACGGGGAGCTGTTTTTT
CASRREVDGELFF
>TRBJ2-1|TRBV6-5|NA|many
TGTGCCAGCAGATACCCCTCGGCGGCCATCTCCTACAATGAGCAGTTCTTC
CASRYPSAAISYNEQFF
>TRBJ1-6|TRBV4-3|NA|NA
TGCGCCAGCAGCCCGTCCCCAGGGAAGGGGTCACCCCTCCACTTT
CASSPSPGKGSPLHF
>TRBJ2-7|TRBV6-2/TRBV6-3|NA|NA
TGTGCCAGCACCCAGCGAAGGGTAAAGAACGAGCAGTACTTC
CASTQRRVKNEQYF
>TRBJ1-1|TRBV5-4|NA|NA
TGTGCCAGCAGCTTGACTCCTACAGGGATAAACACTGAAGCTTTCTTT
CASSLTPTGINTEAFF
>TRBJ2-7|TRBV3-1|TRBD2|many
TGTGCCAGCAGTCGGGGACTAGCGGGAGTCTACGAGCAGTACTTC
CASSRGLAGVYEQYF
>TRBJ2-7|TRBV4-3|NA|few
TGCGCCAGCAGCCAAGAGCCCCAGGGCGGGTACGAGCAGTACTTC
CASSQEPQGGYEQYF
>TRBJ2-5|TRBV3-1|NA|NA
TGTGCCAGCAGACGCTCCTTCCAAGAGACCCAGTACTTC
CASRRSFQETQYF
>TRBJ2-3|TRBV24-1|NA|few
TGTGCCACCAGTGAGACTTATGATAACACGGGACGGCCGAGCACAGATACGCAGTATTTT
CATSETYDNTGRPSTDTQYF
>TRBJ2-2|TRBV12-3/TRBV12-4|NA|few
TGTGCCAGCAGTTCCTGGGGGGGCAACACCGGGGAGCTGTTTTTT
CASSSWGGNTGELFF
>TRBJ2-3|TRBV5-1|NA|NA
TGCGCCAGCAGCTTGGTTGGTAGTCCTAGCCCTTTCACAGATACGCAGTATTTT
CASSLVGSPSPFTDTQYF
>TRBJ1-5|TRBV12-3/TRBV12-4|NA|NA
TGTGCCAGCAGTACGACTGGGAGCAATCAGCCCCAGCATTTT
CASSTTGSNQPQHF
>TRBJ2-3|TRBV5-1|NA|many
TGCGCCAGCAGCTCCAGGAGCTCCACAGATACGCAGTATTTT
CASSSRSSTDTQYF
>TRBJ2-1|TRBV18|TRBD2|few
TGTGCCAGCTCACCGGCGACTAGCTATGAGCAGTTCTTC
CASSPATSYEQFF
>TRBJ1-6|TRBV4-3|TRBD1|few
TGCGCCAGCAGCCGTTCGGACAGGGTAAATTCACCCCTCCACTTT
CASSRSDRVNSPLHF
>TRBJ1-4|TRBV20-1|NA|NA
TGCAGTGCTACCTCGAGACAGGAGGATGAAAAACTGTTTTTT
CSATSRQEDEKLFF
>TRBJ2-2|TRBV20-1|TRBD2|many
TGCAGTGCCCCTCGGTGGGCAGCGGGAAGCGGGGAGCTGTTTTTT
CSAPRWAAGSGELFF
>TRBJ1-2|TRBV7-2|NA|few
TGTGCCAGCACCTTGGTGAGCTGGGGCACTAACTATGGCTACACCTTC
CASTLVSWGTNYGYTF
>TRBJ1-2|TRBV27|TRBD1|few
TGTGCCAGCGCGGGACAGGGGCGCTATGGCTACACCTTC
CASAGQGRYGYTF
>TRBJ2-3|TRBV5-1|NA|many
TGCGCCAGCAGCCGGGATACAGATACGCAGTATTTT
CASSRDTDTQYF
>TRBJ2-2|TRBV12-3/TRBV12-4|TRBD2|many
TGTGCCAGCAGTCGGACTAGCGGGAACACCGGGGAGCTGTTTTTT
CASSRTSGNTGELFF
>TRBJ1-1|TRBV6-5|TRBD1|few
TGTGCCAGCAGGGCTGGGGACAGAGGGGCTTTCTTT
CASRAGDRGAFF
>TRBJ2-1|TRBV6-1|TRBD2|NA
TGTGCCAGCAGGAAAAGGGGCGGGAGCTCCTACAATGAGCAGTTCTTC
CASRKRGGSSYNEQFF